The 10 T cell receptor beta chains below come from one sample, sequenced in a study of blood T cell repertoires in COVID-19. The assay was immunoSEQ multiplex PCR, and TCRdb's table has in-frame clones only and misses some. The sample shows 450,000 to 500,000 clones, around 90% of them seen only once. The sequenced sample was PBMCs or T cells enriched from blood (not recorded which). These receptors originate from a woman aged 18-29 years who had recovered from COVID-19.

This chain links TRBV6-5 with TRBJ1-4; TRBD1 agrees at 7 bases. The germline V gene has CDR1 MNHEY and CDR2 SVGAGI. The V gene end was trimmed by 8 bases and the J gene end by 5 bases; junction bases not matched to a gene: 5. The CDR3 contains 13 residues. The chain's CDR3 is CASSGQRNEKLFF. The DNA of the CDR3 is TGTGCCAGCTCGGGACAGAGAAATGAAAAACTGTTTTTT.

The chain combines TRBV28 with TRBJ1-2; 7 bases line up with TRBD1. Germline assignment: CDR1 MDHEN and CDR2 SYDVKM. The V segment lost 5 bases and the J segment 9 bases; nucleotides outside the gene matches: 9. The CDR3 extends over 13 amino acids. The CDR3 loop reads CASSLQGERSYTF. The DNA for the CDR3 is TGTGCCAGCAGTCTTCAGGGGGAGAGGAGCTACACCTTC.

The chain has TRBV5-1 and TRBJ2-3, with D tentatively TRBD2 (5 bases). Germline V lookup: CDR1 SGHRS, CDR2 YFSETQ. CDR3 length: 19 amino acids. V was clipped by 2 bases and J by 3 bases, with 25 bases between them. The CDR3 DNA reads as TGCGCCAGCAGCTTCCCCCCTCGGGAAAGCCCGGTCGTGACAGATACGCAGTATTTT. Translating it yields CASSFPPRESPVVTDTQYF.

The chain is built from TRBV5-1 and TRBJ1-1, with 7 bases aligning to TRBD1. This CDR3 is 14 amino acids long. Germline V lookup: CDR1 SGHRS, CDR2 YFSETQ. V dropped 7 bases and J dropped 1; count of bases not matched to a gene: 7. This CDR3 is CASSPEGANTEAFF. The CDR3 coding sequence is TGCGCCAGCTCCCCGGAGGGGGCGAACACTGAAGCTTTCTTT.

The chain is built from TRBV30 and TRBJ1-2; a possible D gene is TRBD1 (6 bases). Germline V gene lookup returns CDR1 GTSNPN and CDR2 SVGIG (reference sequence). The CDR3 extends over 13 amino acids. Trimming cost V 4 bases and J 2 bases, with 11 bases left between them. CDR3 region: CAWIPGANYGYTF. For the CDR3, the DNA is TGTGCCTGGATCCCAGGGGCCAACTATGGCTACACCTTC.

V and J are TRBV28 and TRBJ1-2; D not certain. The CDR3 consists of 13 residues. CDR1 MDHEN and CDR2 SYDVKM come from the germline V gene. Between the trimmed V and J ends, which lost 6 bases and 1 base, there was a span of 9 bases. The CDR3 sequence: CASSPVFNYGYTF. The CDR3 DNA follows: TGTGCCAGCAGCCCCGTTTTTAACTATGGCTACACCTTC.

This rearrangement joins TRBV7-2 to TRBJ1-5; tentative D call: TRBD1 (6 bases). V was cut by 1 base and J by 8 bases, with 15 bases left in between. This CDR3 has 15 residues. Germline V lookup: CDR1 SGHTA, CDR2 FQGNSA. The CDR3 sequence is CASSLVAEPGEPQHF. CDR3 sequence (DNA): TGTGCCAGCAGCTTAGTAGCAGAACCAGGGGAGCCCCAGCATTTT.

V gene TRBV14 combines with J gene TRBJ2-1; 9 nucleotides agree with TRBD1. The CDR3 sequence is 16 residues long. With 0 bases clipped from V and 6 bases from J, the junction kept 6 bases outside the gene matches. Germline CDR1 reads SGHDN; CDR2 reads FVKESK. This CDR3 reads CASSQDAGQGSNEQFF. DNA for the CDR3: TGTGCCAGCAGCCAAGATGCGGGACAGGGTTCCAATGAGCAGTTCTTC. The whole variable domain, filled in from reference TRBV14 and TRBJ2-1, reads EAGVTQFPSHSVIEKGQTVTLRCDPISGHDNLYWYRRVMGKEIKFLLHFVKESKQDESGMPNNRFLAERTGGTYSTLKVQPAELEDSGVYFCASSQDAGQGSNEQFFGPGTRLTVL.

This clone was detected a few times. The identical CDR3 is also encoded by other nucleotide sequences in the sample. V and J are TRBV28 and TRBJ1-2; possibly TRBD1 for D (5 bases). The V gene's germline CDR1 is MDHEN and CDR2 SYDVKM. This CDR3 is built from 14 residues. V shed 3 bases and J shed 5 bases, with 13 bases lying between them. The CDR3 DNA reads as TGTGCCAGCAGTTTCAGGGATTCCGCTTATGGCTACACCTTC. Residues: CASSFRDSAYGYTF.

CDR3 sequence (DNA): TGTGCCTGGAGGAACAGGGCTGCTGGGGCCAACGTCCTGACTTTC. Protein: CAWRNRAAGANVLTF. V is TRBV30 and J is TRBJ2-6; TRBD1 is a possible D gene (6 bases). V lost 3 bases and J lost 2, with 11 bases in between. CDR3 length: 15 amino acids. Germline values: CDR1 GTSNPN, CDR2 SVGIG (reference sequence).